This T cell receptor beta chain emerged from a study of blood T cell repertoires in COVID-19. Methods used by the authors: It was from reference gene primer amplification that nucleated cell counts were estimated. This table comes from immunoSEQ multiplex PCR, and its TCRdb copy is limited to in-frame clones, with some not included. For V, J and clone size, that table is used; D and trimming come from the DNA. The repertoire has 350,000 to 450,000 clones, about 86% of them found once; the top ten carry just over 7%. Trimming took off 1 base at V and 4 bases at J, with 19 bases between the two ends. The CDR3 length is 17 residues. Looked up from germline, CDR1 is SGHAT and CDR2 is FQNNGV. The Seattle patients joined while their infection was active and were tracked longitudinally afterward.

The sequenced sample was peripheral blood. The chain joins TRBV11-2 to TRBJ1-2; perhaps TRBD1 as D (5 bases). This clonotype was sampled from an older woman with COVID-19, enrolled during active disease. CDR3 nucleotides: TGTGCCAGCAGCTTAGGTACCTCGGGACTCTACCCCTATGGCTACACCTTC. It codes for CASSLGTSGLYPYGYTF.